The text below deals with one TCR beta chain. Between the trimmed V and J ends, which lost 0 bases and 8 bases, there was a span of 14 bases. Germline CDR1 and CDR2: SGHAT and FQNNGV. This CDR3 has 15 amino acids. The data belong to a study of control samples from healthy donors and cancer patients. Some clones are missing from TCRdb's copy, which holds only in-frame ones; the method was immunoSEQ multiplex PCR. The table includes about 130,000 clones, around 92% detected once. What was sequenced was PBMCs. The clonotype originates from a man at least 80 years old with head and neck cancer. The chain has TRBV11-2 and TRBJ2-1; the D is unclear. For the CDR3, the DNA is TGTGCCAGCAGCTTAGATTTTGGGCCGTCGGATGAGCAGTTCTTC. This gives the protein CASSLDFGPSDEQFF.